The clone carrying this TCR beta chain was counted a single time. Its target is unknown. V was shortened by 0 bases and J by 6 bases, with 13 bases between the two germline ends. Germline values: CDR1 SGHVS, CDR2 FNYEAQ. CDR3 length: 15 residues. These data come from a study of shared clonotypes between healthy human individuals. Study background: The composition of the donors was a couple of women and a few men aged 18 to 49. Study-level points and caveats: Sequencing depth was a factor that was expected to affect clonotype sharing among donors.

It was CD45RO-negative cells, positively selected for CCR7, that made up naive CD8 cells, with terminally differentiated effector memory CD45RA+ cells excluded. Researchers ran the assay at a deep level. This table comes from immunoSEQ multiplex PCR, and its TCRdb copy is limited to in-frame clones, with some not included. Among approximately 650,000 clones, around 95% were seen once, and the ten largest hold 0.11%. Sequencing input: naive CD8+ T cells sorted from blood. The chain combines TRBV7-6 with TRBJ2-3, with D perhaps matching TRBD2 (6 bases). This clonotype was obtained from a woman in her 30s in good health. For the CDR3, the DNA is TGTGCCAGCAGCTTAGCGGGAGGCATCAGTGATACGCAGTATTTT. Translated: CASSLAGGISDTQYF.